Listed here are 5 T cell receptor beta chains from one sample, sequenced in a study of molecular identifiers for immune sequencing clone quantification. TCRdb redid the calling of the PCR reads with MiXCR, one entry per CDR3 protein. Of under 650,000 distinct CDR3 sequences in the sample, 15% to 20% were seen once. Sequenced material: naive CD8+ T cells from blood, with Jurkat cell RNA spiked in. Subset meaning: FACS-sorted CD8+CD4-CCR7+CD45RA+ naive T cells. These receptors were collected from a human donor in good health. Some libraries in this study had Jurkat cell RNA spiked in.

This clonotype has more than one count but fewer than ten. This chain uses TRBV9 with TRBJ2-5, with 9 bases fitting TRBD2. The V gene's germline CDR1 is SGDLS and CDR2 YYNGEE. The CDR3 totals 17 residues. V was pared by 4 bases and J by 2 bases, with 12 bases of the junction left unmatched. The CDR3 DNA reads TGTGCCAGCAGCCCCAACTACTGGGCGGGAGGGCAAGAGACCCAGTACTTC. Its protein is CASSPNYWAGGQETQYF.

The CDR3: CASSIGAGYNEQFF. CDR3 sequence (DNA): TGTGCCAGTAGTATCGGGGCGGGCTACAATGAGCAGTTCTTC. The V gene is TRBV19, the J gene TRBJ2-1; D may be TRBD1 or TRBD2 (5 bases each). This CDR3 is built from 14 residues. Germline CDR1 reads LNHDA; CDR2 reads SQIVND (reference sequence). Trimming removed 3 bases from V and 3 bases from J, with 9 bases in between.

This clonotype was recorded at least ten times. The chain has TRBV29-1 and TRBJ2-7; 9 positions match TRBD1. V shed 7 bases and J 2 bases; nucleotides not matched to a gene: 6. The CDR3 loop spans 13 amino acids. Looked up from germline, CDR1 is SQVTM and CDR2 is ANQGSEA. The CDR3 DNA reads TGCAGCGCTAGGGGACAGGGACCCTACGAGCAGTACTTC. It yields the protein CSARGQGPYEQYF.

This clonotype was recorded many times. J is TRBJ2-3 and V is TRBV28; D remains ambiguous. The CDR3 runs 16 residues. Trimming took off 2 bases at V and 1 base at J, with 13 bases between the two ends. Germline CDR1 reads MDHEN; CDR2 reads SYDVKM. The CDR3 DNA follows: TGTGCCAGCAGTTTACGACTCTCCCTAGGCACAGATACGCAGTATTTT. This encodes CASSLRLSLGTDTQYF.

The sample holds many counts of this clonotype. This rearrangement joins TRBV19 to TRBJ2-3; TRBD2 might be the D (6 bases). Per the germline V gene, CDR1 is LNHDA and CDR2 is SQIVND (reference sequence). V was shortened by 0 bases and J by 4 bases, with 17 bases between the two germline ends. The length of the CDR3 is 17 residues. CDR3 bases: TGTGCCAGTAGTATAGATCTACTAGCTCGCGTCGCAGATACGCAGTATTTT. Translation gives CASSIDLLARVADTQYF.